Each of the 27 T cell receptor beta chains below was sequenced from the same sample in a study of regulatory T cells. Primers: 52 TRBV forward and 13 TRBJ reverse. The assay was immunoSEQ multiplex PCR, and TCRdb's table has in-frame clones only and misses some. The sample includes just over 20,000 clones, approximately 93% of them seen just once. Sequencing was performed on CD8+ T cells sorted from blood. The receptor set was obtained from a child aged 2-9 years with CD3G deficiency.

This chain links TRBV27 with TRBJ2-5; D may be TRBD1 (6 bases). The CDR3 loop spans 14 amino acids. Germline V CDR1 and CDR2: MNHEY, SMNVEV (reference sequence). V was clipped by 6 bases and J by 5 bases, with 16 bases between them. The CDR3 spells CASRPGAEGETQYF. DNA of the CDR3: TGTGCCAGCAGACCAGGGGCTGAGGGGGAGACCCAGTACTTC.

The rearrangement joins TRBV6-1 to TRBJ1-1; weak D call: TRBD1 (6 bases). V was shortened by 1 base and J by 3 bases, with 9 bases between the two germline ends. Germline CDR1 and CDR2: MNHNS and SASEGT. CDR3 length: 14 residues. The CDR3 reads CASSEVRGYTEAFF. The CDR3 DNA follows: TGTGCCAGCAGTGAAGTTAGGGGGTACACTGAAGCTTTCTTT.

The V call is TRBV10-2, the J call TRBJ2-5; weak D call: TRBD2 (5 bases). The end of the DNA fits TRBJ2-7 better, so the J call may be wrong. CDR1 and CDR2 from the germline V gene are WSHSY and SAAADI. CDR3 length equals 13 residues. The CDR3 DNA sequence: TGCGCCAGCAGTGACGGGGTCTCCTACGAGCAGTACTTC. As protein: CASSDGVSYEQYF.

The chain uses TRBV19 and TRBJ2-2, with TRBD2 matching over 9 bases. From germline, CDR1 is LNHDA and CDR2 SQIVND (reference sequence). V gave up 7 bases and J gave up 3 bases; unmatched junction bases: 3. The CDR3 covers 14 residues. The CDR3 sequence is CASTAGGYTGELFF. The CDR3 DNA is TGTGCCAGTACCGCGGGAGGGTACACCGGGGAGCTGTTTTTT.

The gene calls are TRBV28 and TRBJ2-1, with D possibly being TRBD2 (6 bases). The germline gives CDR1 MDHEN, CDR2 SYDVKM. The CDR3 length is 19 residues. V was pared by 4 bases and J by 9 bases, with 31 bases between. CDR3 loop: CASSSPRRNLGTAPLEQFF. The CDR3 DNA follows: TGTGCCAGCAGTTCGCCTCGGCGAAATCTGGGGACTGCCCCTCTTGAGCAGTTCTTC.

This chain links TRBV11-2 with TRBJ2-7; TRBD1 matches 11 bases. The CDR3 is made up of 17 amino acids. V trimming: 5 bases; J trimming: 4 bases; junction bases outside the gene matches: 13. Germline V gene sequence: CDR1 SGHAT, CDR2 FQNNGV. The CDR3 region is CASSLTPGQGVHYEQYF. The CDR3 bases are TGTGCCAGCAGCCTCACCCCGGGACAGGGGGTACATTACGAGCAGTACTTC.

This clone was observed once. V usage is TRBV5-1 and J usage is TRBJ2-1; D is unclear. This CDR3 is 13 amino acids long. Trimming pared 1 base from V and 8 bases from J, leaving 10 bases between. From germline, CDR1 is SGHRS and CDR2 YFSETQ. CDR3 loop: CASSLLGPDEQFF. The CDR3 DNA sequence: TGCGCCAGCAGCTTGCTAGGCCCCGATGAGCAGTTCTTC.

The CDR3 spells CASSFLPGANTGELFF. The CDR3 region has the DNA TGTGCCAGCAGCTTCCTTCCGGGAGCGAACACCGGGGAGCTGTTTTTT. The chain uses TRBV11-3 and TRBJ2-2; possibly TRBD2 for D (6 bases). CDR1 SGHNT and CDR2 YENEEA come from the germline V gene. The CDR3 consists of 16 residues. V was shortened by 3 bases and J by 0 bases, with 11 bases between the two germline ends.

The J gene is TRBJ2-2, the V gene TRBV28; perhaps D is TRBD1 or TRBD2 (5 bases each). The CDR3 runs to 16 residues. The V and J ends lost 8 bases and 4 bases respectively, with 20 bases between them. CDR1 is MDHEN and CDR2 is SYDVKM in the germline V gene. CDR3 nucleotides: TGTGCCAGCGGCCGACCTGGGACGGTGATCACCGGGGAGCTGTTTTTT. Its translation: CASGRPGTVITGELFF. Together with reference TRBV28 and TRBJ2-2, the CDR3 gives the full variable domain: DVKVTQSSRYLVKRTGEKVFLECVQDMDHENMFWYRQDPGLGLRLIYFSYDVKMKEKGDIPEGYSVSREKKERFSLILESASTNQTSMYLCASGRPGTVITGELFFGEGSRLTVL.

The genes are TRBV27 and TRBJ2-1, with D maybe TRBD2 (6 bases). Germline values: CDR1 MNHEY, CDR2 SMNVEV (reference sequence). The CDR3 spans 14 residues. Trimming pared 5 bases from V and 9 bases from J, leaving 17 bases between. In DNA form, the CDR3 reads TGTGCCAGCAGTCTGCGAAGCGGGTGGGGTGAGCAGTTCTTC. The encoded protein is CASSLRSGWGEQFF.

Concerning this clone: The same CDR3 also results from other DNA sequences found in this sample. This sequence joins TRBV6-1 and TRBJ2-1; weak D call: TRBD1 (5 bases). This CDR3 region has 13 residues. The V end was cut by 3 bases, the J end by 4 bases, with 7 bases between. Germline assignment: CDR1 MNHNS and CDR2 SASEGT. CDR3 sequence reads: CASSDTGYNEQFF. As DNA, the CDR3 is TGTGCCAGCAGTGATACAGGTTACAATGAGCAGTTCTTC.

The chain recombines TRBV28 with TRBJ2-3; D is possibly TRBD2 (5 bases). The CDR3 covers 15 residues. Trimming shortened V by 3 bases and J by 2 bases, and 12 bases separated the two germline ends. The V gene's germline CDR1 is MDHEN and CDR2 SYDVKM. The CDR3 protein is CASSLSGLLTDTQYF. The CDR3 DNA follows: TGTGCCAGCAGTTTGAGCGGACTTCTCACAGATACGCAGTATTTT.

V and J are TRBV6-1 and TRBJ2-7; 10 nucleotides line up with TRBD1. The CDR3 has 15 amino acids. Trimming took 4 bases from V and 6 from J; bases not matched to a gene: 9. Germline V gene data show CDR1 as MNHNS and CDR2 as SASEGT. CDR3 coding DNA: TGTGCCAGCAGTGTCAGGGACAGGGGAAGGCGCGAGCAGTACTTC. Protein sequence: CASSVRDRGRREQYF.

This chain links TRBV28 with TRBJ2-7, with 14 nucleotides matching TRBD2. J lost 3 bases, V lost 6 bases, and 4 bases had no gene match. Germline CDR1 MDHEN, CDR2 SYDVKM. This CDR3 contains 15 residues. The chain's CDR3 is CASSFGTSGGYEQYF. DNA for the CDR3: TGTGCCAGCAGCTTCGGGACTAGCGGGGGCTACGAGCAGTACTTC.

The chain links TRBV11-2 to TRBJ1-1; D unclear. CDR1 is SGHAT and CDR2 is FQNNGV in the germline V gene. V dropped 1 base and J dropped 1 base, with 4 bases sitting between them. CDR3 size: 13 residues. DNA of the CDR3: TGTGCCAGCAGCTTAGGTGGGAACACTGAAGCTTTCTTT. Its protein is CASSLGGNTEAFF.

V usage is TRBV10-3 and J usage is TRBJ2-7; no firm D call. The V end was cut by 0 bases, the J end by 6 bases, with 6 bases between. Germline lookup yields CDR1 ENHRY and CDR2 SYGVKD. The CDR3 sequence is 12 residues long. Here the CDR3 DNA reads TGTGCCATCAGTGAGTCGAAAGCCGAGCAGTACTTC. Its protein product is CAISESKAEQYF.

This sequence joins TRBV5-1 and TRBJ2-3; TRBD2 agrees at 12 bases. The CDR3 totals 17 residues. Germline CDR1 reads SGHRS; CDR2 reads YFSETQ. The J segment lost 3 bases and the V segment lost 2 bases, leaving 7 bases of the junction unmatched. The CDR3 DNA reads TGCGCCAGCAGCTTACTTACTAGCGGGAGGTGGACAGATACGCAGTATTTT. Its protein is CASSLLTSGRWTDTQYF.

The table lists this clone with a few counts. The rearrangement uses TRBV6-1 and TRBJ1-5, with a weak D call TRBD1 (6 bases). Germline CDR1 reads MNHNS; CDR2 reads SASEGT. The ends were cut back, 8 bases at V and 1 base at J, with 9 bases in the middle. This CDR3 is 13 amino acids long. DNA of the CDR3: TGTGCCAGCCTGGACAGAAGCAATCAGCCCCAGCATTTT. Its protein is CASLDRSNQPQHF.

The chain combines TRBV7-6 with TRBJ2-1, with 7 positions matching TRBD2. This CDR3 has 15 residues. CDR1 and CDR2 from the germline V gene are SGHVS and FNYEAQ. With V trimmed by 5 bases and J by 6 bases, 10 bases remained unmatched. The CDR3 here is CASSPVAGVRNEQFF. CDR3 bases: TGTGCCAGCAGCCCCGTGGCGGGAGTGCGCAATGAGCAGTTCTTC.

This clone was observed once. V is TRBV28 and J is TRBJ2-7; TRBD2 is a possible D gene (6 bases). In germline, CDR1 is MDHEN, CDR2 SYDVKM. The CDR3 sequence is 15 residues long. Trimming removed 4 bases at V and 1 base at J, with 14 bases between. The CDR3 here is CASSSPGTPSYEQYF. In DNA form, the CDR3 reads TGTGCCAGCAGTTCCCCCGGGACTCCTTCCTACGAGCAGTACTTC.

This clone was seen only a few times. The chain carries TRBV28 and TRBJ2-1, with D perhaps TRBD2 (6 bases). V shed 7 bases and J shed 4 bases, with 14 bases lying between them. The CDR3 extends over 14 amino acids. Germline V gives CDR1 MDHEN, CDR2 SYDVKM. CDR3 sequence (DNA): TGTGCCAGCAAAGGAGCGGGCCGTTACAATGAGCAGTTCTTC. Residues: CASKGAGRYNEQFF. Drawing the rest from reference TRBV28 and TRBJ2-1, the complete variable domain is DVKVTQSSRYLVKRTGEKVFLECVQDMDHENMFWYRQDPGLGLRLIYFSYDVKMKEKGDIPEGYSVSREKKERFSLILESASTNQTSMYLCASKGAGRYNEQFFGPGTRLTVL.

V is TRBV28 and J is TRBJ2-7; 7 bases map to TRBD1. This CDR3 is 13 amino acids long. Germline CDR1 is MDHEN and CDR2 is SYDVKM. The J segment lost 3 bases and the V segment lost 5 bases, leaving 4 bases of the junction unmatched. The CDR3 protein is CASSAYRGYEQYF. CDR3 nucleotide sequence: TGTGCCAGCAGTGCTTACAGGGGCTACGAGCAGTACTTC.

The chain couples TRBV6-1 to TRBJ2-2; D tentatively fits TRBD1 or TRBD2 (7 bases each). This CDR3 is built from 15 residues. V was pared by 6 bases and J by 6 bases, with 17 bases between. Germline V lookup: CDR1 MNHNS, CDR2 SASEGT. The CDR3 protein is CASSRGDSLAGELFF. In nucleotides, the CDR3 is TGTGCCAGCAGCCGGGGGGACAGCTTGGCCGGGGAGCTGTTTTTT.

This clone was seen just once. The chain is built from TRBV28 and TRBJ2-5; 14 positions agree with TRBD2. The CDR3 sequence is 22 residues long. V gave up 3 bases and J gave up 1 base; unmatched junction bases: 19. Germline-derived CDR1 and CDR2 are MDHEN and SYDVKM. The CDR3 loop is CASSFGLLGTSGSRGVQETQYF. CDR3 bases: TGTGCCAGCAGTTTCGGTCTCTTAGGGACTAGCGGGAGCAGGGGGGTCCAAGAGACCCAGTACTTC.

The chain links TRBV6-1 to TRBJ1-6, with 7 bases aligning to TRBD1. The germline gives CDR1 MNHNS, CDR2 SASEGT. Unmatched junction bases numbered 3, after V lost 3 bases and J lost 1 base. The CDR3 is 16 amino acids. The CDR3 loop is CASSDDRVSYNSPLHF. The DNA for the CDR3 is TGTGCCAGCAGTGACGACAGGGTATCCTATAATTCACCCCTCCACTTT.

The gene calls are TRBV28 and TRBJ1-2; the match to TRBD1 covers 7 bases. The CDR3 totals 14 residues. Germline lookup yields CDR1 MDHEN and CDR2 SYDVKM. Germline trimming cut 2 bases from V and 8 bases from J; bases unmatched to any gene: 8. In DNA form, the CDR3 reads TGTGCCAGCAGTTTAATAGGGGGCGCAAGAGGCTACACCTTC. Translating it yields CASSLIGGARGYTF.

V is TRBV6-1 and J is TRBJ2-7; D gene uncertain. With 3 bases removed from V and 7 bases from J, the gap between germline ends came to 10 bases. Germline V gene sequence: CDR1 MNHNS, CDR2 SASEGT. CDR3 length equals 12 residues. In DNA, the CDR3 is TGTGCCAGCAGTGAGCCCCTCTGGGAGCAGTACTTC. Amino acids: CASSEPLWEQYF.